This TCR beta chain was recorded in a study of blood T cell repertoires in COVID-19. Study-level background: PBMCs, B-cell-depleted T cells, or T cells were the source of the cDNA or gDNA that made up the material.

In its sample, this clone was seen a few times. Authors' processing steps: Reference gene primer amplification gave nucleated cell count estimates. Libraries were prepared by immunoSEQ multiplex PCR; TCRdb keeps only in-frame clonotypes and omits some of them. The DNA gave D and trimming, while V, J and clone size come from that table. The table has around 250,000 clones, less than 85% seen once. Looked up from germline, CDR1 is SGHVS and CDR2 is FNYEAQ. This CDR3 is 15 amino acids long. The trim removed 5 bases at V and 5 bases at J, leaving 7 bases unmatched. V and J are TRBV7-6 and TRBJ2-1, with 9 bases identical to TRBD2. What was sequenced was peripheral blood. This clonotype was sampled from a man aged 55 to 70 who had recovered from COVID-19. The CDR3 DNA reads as TGTGCCAGCAGCGCGTGGACTAGCGTCCACAATGAGCAGTTCTTC. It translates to CASSAWTSVHNEQFF.